This T cell receptor (beta chain) was identified during a study of T cell responses to AZD1222 COVID-19 vaccine. Whole-study results and caveats: Only a handful of AZD1222 recipients were seropositive at baseline. An increase in Spike-specific TCR breadth and depth was observed after two AZD1222 doses.

In the case of this clone: Its specificity is not known.

This CDR3 has 14 residues. CDR1 KGHSH and CDR2 LQKENI come from the germline V gene. V shed 3 bases and J shed 3 bases, with 9 bases lying between them. Measured with immunoSEQ multiplex PCR; TCRdb has only the in-frame clones, and not every one. There are roughly 120,000 clones in the sample; 70% to 90% occur only once, and about 7.4% lies in the top ten. The material was peripheral blood, obtained on day 0 of AZD1222 vaccination. This clonotype was obtained from an adult in good health. The gene calls are TRBV18 and TRBJ1-5; D call uncertain. The CDR3 DNA is TGTGCCAGCTCACCGGGTAGGTCCAATCAGCCCCAGCATTTT. Its protein product is CASSPGRSNQPQHF. The complete variable domain, with remaining parts taken from reference TRBV18 and TRBJ1-5, reads NAGVMQNPRHLVRRRGQEARLRCSPMKGHSHVYWYRQLPEEGLKFMVYLQKENIIDESGMPKERFSAEFPKEGPSILRIQQVVRGDSAAYFCASSPGRSNQPQHFGDGTRLSIL.